This TCR beta chain was recorded in a study of T cell responses to AZD1222 COVID-19 vaccine. Study conclusions and caveats: Clonal diversity was possibly underestimated; the donors were predominantly white British and more often female. Increases in Spike-specific TCR breadth and depth were seen after two AZD1222 doses. Seropositivity was recorded at baseline in only six AZD1222 recipients.

Analyses pooled second doses at about 4 or about 12 weeks. Germline CDR1 LNHDA, CDR2 SQIVND (reference sequence). CDR3 length: 14 residues. The ends were cut back, 4 bases at V and 6 bases at J, with 16 bases in the middle. For this clone: What it recognizes is unknown.

Assay used: immunoSEQ multiplex PCR; TCRdb lists only in-frame clones, some missing. Among more than 100,000 clones listed, 91% were seen once. Sample: peripheral blood, taken 28 days after the second AZD1222 dose. The TCR sequence derives from an adult who received the AZD1222 COVID-19 vaccine. The rearrangement links TRBV19 to TRBJ2-7, with D tentatively TRBD1 (7 bases). CDR3 loop: CASSTRQGGREQYF. The CDR3 DNA sequence: TGTGCCAGTAGTACCCGACAGGGAGGTCGCGAGCAGTACTTC.